This T cell receptor (beta chain) was sequenced in a study of naive and memory T cell subsets. An equimolar mix of two oligonucleotides served as the beta constant-region primer for TRBC1 and TRBC2. TCRdb recomputed calls from the UMI-ligation and nested PCR reads with MiXCR, one row per CDR3 protein. This sample has tens of thousands of distinct CDR3 sequences, with 13% found just once. There are many counts of this clonotype. The V end lost 5 bases, the J end lost 7 bases, and 8 bases lay between the germline ends. Per germline, CDR1 MDHEN and CDR2 SYDVKM. This CDR3 comprises 12 residues. The TCR originated in a human donor in good health. The material sequenced was effector memory CD4+ T cells from blood. Subset given: effector memory, CD45RA- CD27-. The chain carries TRBV28 and TRBJ2-2; D gene uncertain. DNA for the CDR3: TGTGCCAGCAGTGTTCTGCACGGGGAGCTGTTTTTT. It yields the protein CASSVLHGELFF.